The rows below give T cell receptor beta chains drawn from one sample of a study of cytomegalovirus exposure and HLA in healthy donors. Data came from immunoSEQ multiplex PCR; TCRdb stores just in-frame clones and leaves some out. The data contain approximately 91,000 clones, 69% of them singletons. The sample taken for sequencing was PBMCs. The receptors were sampled from a female donor in good health and CMV-seronegative. Both conserved end residues are part of each CDR3. A D gene is named only where the DNA matches it firmly.

>TRBV5-4|TRBJ1-2|TRBD1|14
CASSTGTGEYGYTF
>TRBV6-5|TRBJ1-2|NA|13
CASRRTSNYGYTF
>TRBV7-9|TRBJ2-1|TRBD1|16
CASNGYRGLSYNEQFF
>TRBV18|TRBJ2-3|NA|15
CASSPEQPGTDTQYF
>TRBV4-1|TRBJ1-6|NA|13
CASSQLRGYPLHF
>TRBV10-3|TRBJ2-3|TRBD2|14
CAISRAGVTDTQYF
>TRBV28|TRBJ2-3|TRBD1|14
CASSSGQGTDTQYF
>TRBV30|TRBJ1-6|TRBD1|13
CAWLGQRNSPLHF
>TRBV11-2|TRBJ2-2|TRBD2|16
CASSLAGTRGTGELFF
>TRBV7-9|TRBJ1-1|TRBD1|16
CASSRANRGLNTEAFF
>TRBV21-1|TRBJ2-2|NA|17
CASSKISGRAGTGELFF
>TRBV5-1|TRBJ1-2|TRBD1|18
CASSLRLLYGQGIDGYTF
>TRBV2|TRBJ1-2|TRBD1|13
CASQGQGFYGYTF
>TRBV4-3|TRBJ2-1|TRBD1|15
CASSWDRASYSEQFF
>TRBV4-3|TRBJ2-7|TRBD2|15
CASSPRLALSYEQYF
>TRBV19|TRBJ1-5|NA|19
CASSTGIGGLMKPGQPQHF
>TRBV10-2|TRBJ2-3|NA|14
CASSEGTSTDTQYF
>TRBV9|TRBJ2-1|TRBD1|14
CASNPGTGHNEQFF
>TRBV28|TRBJ1-5|NA|14
CASSLARGNQPQHF
>TRBV25-1|TRBJ1-1|TRBD1|17
CDSSARPDRGRFSEAFF
>TRBV28|TRBJ1-1|NA|14
CASSLGGASIEAFF
>TRBV2|TRBJ2-7|NA|13
CASSGGSSDEQYF
>TRBV30|TRBJ1-1|NA|12
CAWKQGSTEAFF
>TRBV5-6|TRBJ2-3|NA|15
CASSFRTRGTDTQYF
>TRBV9|TRBJ2-1|TRBD2|14
CASGAGGPNNEQFF
>TRBV12-5|TRBJ1-2|TRBD1|17
CASGFFSGTGPNYGYTF
>TRBV27|TRBJ2-2|TRBD2|19
CASSNARLAGGPNTGELFF
>TRBV9|TRBJ1-5|TRBD1|15
CASSVGTGGLEPQHF
>TRBV7-2|TRBJ2-7|NA|14
CASSRRTDSYEQYF
>TRBV5-1|TRBJ2-5|NA|14
CASSSEIGVETQYF
>TRBV10-3|TRBJ2-7|NA|13
CAIAPTSAAEQYF
>TRBV7-9|TRBJ2-5|NA|14
CASSLVSGKETQYF
>TRBV4-3|TRBJ1-1|NA|13
CASSQSGNTEAFF
>TRBV19|TRBJ2-2|NA|14
CASSIGRGAGELFF
>TRBV18|TRBJ2-3|TRBD2|16
CASSGITSGNTDTQYF
>TRBV29-1|TRBJ2-2|TRBD1|13
CSVEGTEIGELFF
>TRBV15|TRBJ1-1|TRBD1|18
CATSRDWADRVYGMEAFF
>TRBV4-2|TRBJ2-3|TRBD2|17
CASSQEVSGRIADTQYF
>TRBV7-9|TRBJ2-7|TRBD2|17
CASSFFRLAGGKYEQYF
>TRBV6-1|TRBJ2-3|NA|14
CASSHGSSADTQYF
>TRBV19|TRBJ2-1|TRBD2|16
CASSSRLAGTYNEQFF
>TRBV5-4|TRBJ1-2|TRBD1|14
CASSLRGQGLGYTF
>TRBV4-3|TRBJ1-1|TRBD1|15
CASSPQTGGRPEAFF
>TRBV28|TRBJ2-2|NA|14
CASSLQGGGGELFF
>TRBV6-5|TRBJ1-1|NA|14
CASSYSYRTGEAFF